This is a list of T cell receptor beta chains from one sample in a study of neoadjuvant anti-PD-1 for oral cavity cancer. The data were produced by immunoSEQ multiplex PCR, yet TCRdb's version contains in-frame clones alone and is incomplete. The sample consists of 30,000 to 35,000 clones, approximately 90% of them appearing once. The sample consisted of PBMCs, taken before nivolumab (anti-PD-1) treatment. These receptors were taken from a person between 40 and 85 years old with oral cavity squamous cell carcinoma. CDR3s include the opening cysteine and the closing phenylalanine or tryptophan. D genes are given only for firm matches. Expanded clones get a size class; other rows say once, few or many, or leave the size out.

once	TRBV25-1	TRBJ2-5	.	CASSPGRTQYF	TGTGCCAGCAGCCCCGGCCGGACCCAGTACTTC
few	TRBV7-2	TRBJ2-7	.	CASSRSSYEQYF	TGTGCCAGCAGCCGAAGCTCCTACGAGCAGTACTTC
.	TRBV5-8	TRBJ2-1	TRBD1	CASSLGQGEIYNEQFF	TGTGCCAGCAGCTTAGGACAGGGGGAAATCTACAATGAGCAGTTCTTC
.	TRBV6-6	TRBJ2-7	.	CASKSGHYEQYF	TGTGCCAGCAAGTCAGGGCATTACGAGCAGTACTTC
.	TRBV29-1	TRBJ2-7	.	CSVQEYRDLTYEQYF	TGCAGCGTTCAGGAATATAGGGACTTAACCTACGAGCAGTACTTC
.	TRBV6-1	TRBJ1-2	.	CASSESWAANYGYTF	TGTGCCAGCAGTGAATCGTGGGCAGCTAACTATGGCTACACCTTC
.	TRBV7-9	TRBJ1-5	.	CASSLSSGIDQPQHF	TGTGCCAGCAGCTTAAGCTCAGGTATAGATCAGCCCCAGCATTTT
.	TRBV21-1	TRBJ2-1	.	CATREGTPTYNEQFF	TGTGCCACAAGGGAAGGGACTCCAACCTACAATGAGCAGTTCTTC
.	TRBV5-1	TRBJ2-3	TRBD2	CASSLLAGGQGDTQYF	TGCGCCAGCAGCTTGCTAGCGGGGGGGCAGGGAGATACGCAGTATTTT
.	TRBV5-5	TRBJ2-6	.	CASSLGLRGSGANVLTF	TGTGCCAGCAGCTTGGGGCTCAGGGGATCGGGGGCCAACGTCCTGACTTTC
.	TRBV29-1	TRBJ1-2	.	CTVSGGNYGYTF	TGCACTGTCTCTGGGGGGAACTATGGCTACACCTTC
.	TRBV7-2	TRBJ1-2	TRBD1	CASSARTGINYGYTF	TGTGCCAGCAGCGCACGGACAGGGATTAACTATGGCTACACCTTC
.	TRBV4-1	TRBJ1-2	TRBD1	CASSRPVDRRIGGYTF	TGCGCCAGCAGCCGCCCGGTGGACAGGCGAATAGGGGGCTACACCTTC
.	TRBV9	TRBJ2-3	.	CASSVATVGTDTQYF	TGTGCCAGCAGCGTAGCCACCGTGGGCACAGATACGCAGTATTTT
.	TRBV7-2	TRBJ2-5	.	CASSLGRWETQYF	TGTGCCAGCAGCTTGGGTCGTTGGGAGACCCAGTACTTC
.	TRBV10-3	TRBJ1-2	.	CAISDGSNYGYTF	TGTGCCATCAGTGACGGATCTAACTATGGCTACACCTTC
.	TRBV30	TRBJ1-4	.	CACIPRSNEKLFF	TGTGCCTGTATACCACGCTCGAATGAAAAACTGTTTTTT
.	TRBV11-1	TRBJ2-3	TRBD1	CASSSGTGGRADTQYF	TGTGCCAGCAGCTCCGGGACAGGGGGCCGGGCAGATACGCAGTATTTT
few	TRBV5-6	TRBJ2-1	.	CASSPTRNEQFF	TGTGCCAGCAGTCCGACGAGGAATGAGCAGTTCTTC
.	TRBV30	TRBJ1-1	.	CAWSVDSWSTEAFF	TGTGCCTGGAGTGTGGACTCTTGGAGTACTGAAGCTTTCTTT
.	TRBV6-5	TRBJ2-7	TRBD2	CASSNRLAGGYEQYF	TGTGCCAGCAGTAATAGACTAGCGGGGGGTTACGAGCAGTACTTC
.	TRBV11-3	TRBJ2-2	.	CASSLDYPSTGELFF	TGTGCCAGCAGCTTAGATTATCCCAGCACCGGGGAGCTGTTTTTT